One sample yielded the 31 T cell receptor beta chains listed below, sequenced in a study of blood T cell repertoires in COVID-19. TCRdb's copy holds only in-frame clones and misses some; the assay was immunoSEQ multiplex PCR. This table holds roughly 99,000 clones, more than 70% found once. Material: peripheral blood. The receptors shown here come from a human donor in a cohort sampled during active COVID-19.

V usage is TRBV19 and J usage is TRBJ2-6; 9 nucleotides align to TRBD2. The CDR3 sequence is 20 residues long. Germline CDR1 is LNHDA and CDR2 is SQIVND (reference sequence). The V segment lost 8 bases and the J segment 0 bases; nucleotides outside the gene matches: 17. CDR3 DNA sequence: TGTGCCAGTCTTTCCCAGCCCCTTAGCGGGAGTATCTCTGGGGCCAACGTCCTGACTTTC. This codes for CASLSQPLSGSISGANVLTF. Combining the CDR3 with reference TRBV19 and TRBJ2-6 gives the whole variable domain DGGITQSPKYLFRKEGQNVTLSCEQNLNHDAMYWYRQDPGQGLRLIYYSQIVNDFQKGDIAEGYSVSREKKESFPLTVTSAQKNPTAFYLCASLSQPLSGSISGANVLTFGAGSRLTVL.

The chain recombines TRBV27 with TRBJ2-7, with TRBD2 matching 10 bases. The CDR3 extends over 15 amino acids. The V gene end was trimmed by 1 base and the J gene end by 6 bases; junction bases not matched to a gene: 6. Germline CDR1 is MNHEY and CDR2 is SMNVEV (reference sequence). This chain's CDR3 is CASSLYRLAGVEQYF. CDR3 DNA: TGTGCCAGCAGTTTATACCGGCTAGCGGGAGTCGAGCAGTACTTC.

The chain is built from TRBV5-5 and TRBJ2-7; D perhaps matches TRBD1 (6 bases). Trimming cost V 2 bases and J 2 bases, with 17 bases left between them. Germline V gene lookup returns CDR1 SGHKS and CDR2 YYEKEE (reference sequence). CDR3 length equals 16 residues. The CDR3 region has the DNA TGTGCCAGCAGCTTAAGGTTCGGGCAGGGGCCCTACGAGCAGTACTTC. The encoded protein is CASSLRFGQGPYEQYF.

The chain is built from TRBV5-6 and TRBJ2-7; D is uncertain. The CDR3 contains 10 residues. Germline assignment: CDR1 SGHDT and CDR2 YYEEEE. Deletions cut 4 bases from V and 3 bases from J, with 2 bases between. CDR3 sequence: CASSHYEQYV. The CDR3 region has the DNA TGTGCCAGCAGCCACTACGAGCAGTACGTC.

The chain recombines TRBV7-2 with TRBJ2-5, with 10 nucleotides matching TRBD1. CDR3 length: 15 amino acids. J lost 5 bases, V lost 0 bases, and 3 bases had no gene match. Per the germline V gene, CDR1 is SGHTA and CDR2 is FQGNSA. CDR3 loop: CASSLAGTGVETQYF. The CDR3, as DNA: TGTGCCAGCAGCTTAGCAGGGACAGGGGTGGAGACCCAGTACTTC.

The rearrangement uses TRBV6-4 and TRBJ2-5; TRBD2 aligns across 9 bases. This CDR3 is built from 14 residues. The germline gives CDR1 MRHNA, CDR2 SNTAGT. J was trimmed by 4 bases and V by 3 bases; bases with no gene match: 3. The CDR3: CASSELAGAETQYF. The CDR3 DNA reads as TGTGCCAGCAGTGAGTTAGCGGGAGCAGAGACCCAGTACTTC.

The V call is TRBV9, the J call TRBJ1-5, with D possibly being TRBD1 (5 bases). The V and J ends lost 3 bases and 1 base respectively, with 11 bases between them. The germline gives CDR1 SGDLS, CDR2 YYNGEE. There are 15 residues in the CDR3. CDR3 region: CASSAGVLSNQPQHF. DNA for the CDR3: TGTGCCAGCAGCGCGGGGGTTCTAAGCAATCAGCCCCAGCATTTT.

The chain employs TRBV19 and TRBJ1-2, with D perhaps TRBD1 (6 bases). V was pared by 6 bases and J by 3 bases, with 17 bases between. The CDR3 sequence is 15 residues long. The germline CDR1 and CDR2 sequences are LNHDA and SQIVND (reference sequence). DNA of the CDR3: TGTGCCAGTAGCCAGTCCCAGGGGATCGACTATGGCTACACCTTC. It is translated as CASSQSQGIDYGYTF.

J is TRBJ2-2 and V is TRBV3-1 (or the pseudogene TRBV3-2); 9 bases agree with TRBD1. Trimming took 3 bases from V and 5 from J; bases not matched to a gene: 4. The CDR3 spans 15 residues. Per germline, CDR1 LGHDT and CDR2 YNNKEL (reference sequence). This CDR3 is CASSQTGTGTGELFF. CDR3 DNA sequence: TGTGCCAGCAGCCAGACCGGGACAGGGACCGGGGAGCTGTTTTTT.

As DNA, the CDR3 is TGTGCCAGCAGTCCATACCAGGGGGGAGGAAACACCATATATTTT. Its protein product is CASSPYQGGGNTIYF. This chain joins TRBV7-2 and TRBJ1-3, with 7 bases aligning to TRBD1. The CDR3 runs 15 residues. In germline, CDR1 is SGHTA, CDR2 FQGNSA. J was trimmed by 4 bases and V by 6 bases; bases with no gene match: 9.

This clone was seen a single time. The chain recombines TRBV6-5 with TRBJ1-4; 11 nucleotides align to TRBD1. J was trimmed by 5 bases and V by 8 bases; bases with no gene match: 7. The germline gives CDR1 MNHEY, CDR2 SVGAGI. The CDR3 runs 15 residues. CDR3 residues: CASGGTGGANEKLFF. CDR3 bases: TGTGCCAGCGGGGGGACAGGGGGTGCCAATGAAAAACTGTTTTTT.

This clone was recorded a few times. The V gene is TRBV20-1, the J gene TRBJ1-1, with 7 positions matching TRBD1. This CDR3 has 11 residues. Per the germline V gene, CDR1 is DFQATT and CDR2 is SNEGSKA (reference sequence). The V and J ends lost 7 bases and 9 bases, in that order; junction bases with no gene match: 8. CDR3 nucleotides: TGCAGTGTTAGGGTGACAGGGAAAGCTTTCTTT. It codes for CSVRVTGKAFF.

This chain connects TRBV6-1 to TRBJ1-2; D gene unclear. V shed 0 bases and J shed 4 bases, with 9 bases lying between them. CDR1 and CDR2 (germline): MNHNS, SASEGT. The CDR3 length is 14 residues. The CDR3 DNA reads as TGTGCCAGCAGTGAAGCGGTAGATAGCTATGGCTACACCTTC. Its protein is CASSEAVDSYGYTF.

The V call is TRBV15, the J call TRBJ1-2; no firm D call. Trimming shortened V by 0 bases and J by 4 bases, and 9 bases separated the two germline ends. This CDR3 has 14 amino acids. Germline CDR1 and CDR2: LNHNV and YYDKDF (reference sequence). The CDR3 is CATSRDLVSYGYTF. The CDR3 nucleotides are TGTGCCACCAGCAGAGATTTAGTGTCCTATGGCTACACCTTC.

This clone was counted between two and nine times. The chain has TRBV5-1 and TRBJ2-7; the match to TRBD1 covers 7 bases. There are 14 residues in the CDR3. The germline gives CDR1 SGHRS, CDR2 YFSETQ. V gave up 5 bases and J gave up 4 bases; unmatched junction bases: 9. Here the CDR3 DNA reads TGCGCCAGCAGGACACATACAGGGGTTTACGAGCAGTACTTC. It codes for CASRTHTGVYEQYF.

The rearrangement uses TRBV6-5 and TRBJ2-1; D not certain. The CDR3 covers 13 residues. Trimming took 6 bases from V and 5 from J, leaving 11 bases between them. Germline V gene sequence: CDR1 MNHEY, CDR2 SVGAGI. DNA of the CDR3: TGTGCCAGCAGCTCCTCTAGAAACAATGAGCAGTTCTTC. Its protein product is CASSSSRNNEQFF.

This clone was observed once. The chain recombines TRBV7-6 with TRBJ2-2; no definite D call. V was pared by 6 bases and J by 8 bases, with 16 bases between. This CDR3 contains 14 residues. Germline CDR1 and CDR2: SGHVS and FNYEAQ. CDR3 in DNA: TGTGCCAGCAGTTCACAGCTGGGCTGGGGGGAGCTGTTTTTT. Translated: CASSSQLGWGELFF.

This clone is a singleton in its sample. This sequence joins TRBV11-2 and TRBJ2-1, with 7 bases that match TRBD2. The CDR3 is made up of 14 amino acids. Germline CDR1 and CDR2: SGHAT and FQNNGV. V dropped 0 bases and J dropped 6; count of bases not matched to a gene: 2. This CDR3 reads CASSLDPSGNEQFF. The CDR3 DNA follows: TGTGCCAGCAGCTTAGACCCTAGCGGCAATGAGCAGTTCTTC.

V is TRBV25-1 and J is TRBJ1-2; D is unresolved. This CDR3 region has 14 residues. Germline lookup yields CDR1 MGHDK and CDR2 SYGVNS. Between the trimmed V and J ends, which lost 1 base and 5 bases, there was a span of 11 bases. In nucleotides, the CDR3 is TGTGCCAGCAGTGAATTTGAGGTTGGTTATGGCTACACCTTC. It specifies CASSEFEVGYGYTF.

This clone was seen more than once but under ten times. The V call is TRBV9, the J call TRBJ1-3; D might be TRBD1 (5 bases). Trimming left V 4 bases short and J 4 bases short, with 9 bases between. The CDR3 covers 13 residues. Germline assignment: CDR1 SGDLS and CDR2 YYNGEE. The CDR3 sequence is CASSMGPGNTIYF. The CDR3 nucleotides read TGTGCCAGCAGCATGGGGCCAGGAAACACCATATATTTT. Filled out from reference TRBV9 and TRBJ1-3, the complete variable domain reads DSGVTQTPKHLITATGQRVTLRCSPRSGDLSVYWYQQSLDQGLQFLIQYYNGEERAKGNILERFSAQQFPDLHSELNLSSLELGDSALYFCASSMGPGNTIYFGEGSWLTVV.

The V gene is TRBV6-5, the J gene TRBJ2-3; 10 bases align to TRBD2. CDR1 and CDR2 (germline): MNHEY, SVGAGI. The length of the CDR3 is 13 residues. The V gene end was trimmed by 6 bases and the J gene end by 7 bases; junction bases not matched to a gene: 4. The CDR3 here is CASRPSGSYTQYF. The CDR3 nucleotides are TGTGCCAGCAGGCCTAGCGGGAGTTATACGCAGTATTTT.

The chain recombines TRBV7-2 with TRBJ2-1, with 8 bases aligning to TRBD1. The CDR3 is 14 amino acids. Germline V gives CDR1 SGHTA, CDR2 FQGNSA. The V and J ends lost 5 bases and 3 bases, in that order; junction bases with no gene match: 3. CDR3 nucleotide sequence: TGTGCCAGCAGCCTCAGGGGGCTCTACAATGAGCAGTTCTTC. Protein sequence: CASSLRGLYNEQFF.

The chain couples TRBV19 to TRBJ1-2; TRBD1 agrees at 7 bases. The CDR3 length is 14 residues. The germline gives CDR1 LNHDA, CDR2 SQIVND (reference sequence). J gave up 2 bases and V 5 bases, and 5 bases lay outside the gene matches. The CDR3 DNA reads TGTGCCAGTAGTGCCACAGGGGCGAACTATGGCTACACCTTC. Protein: CASSATGANYGYTF.

The J gene is TRBJ2-1, the V gene TRBV4-1; 8 bases are shared with TRBD1. The germline gives CDR1 MGHRA, CDR2 YSYEKL. V lost 2 bases, J lost 1 base, and 4 bases stayed unmatched. CDR3 length: 16 amino acids. The CDR3 DNA reads as TGCGCCAGCAGCCAAAGCAGGGGGCTTTCCTACAATGAGCAGTTCTTC. This sequence encodes CASSQSRGLSYNEQFF.

The chain uses TRBV4-2 and TRBJ2-2, with unresolved D. Germline values: CDR1 LGHNA, CDR2 YNFKEQ. CDR3 length: 14 amino acids. Trimming took off 2 bases at V and 1 base at J, with 5 bases between the two ends. In DNA form, the CDR3 reads TGTGCCAGCAGCCAATCGCGGAACACCGGGGAGCTGTTTTTT. This codes for CASSQSRNTGELFF.

This CDR3 reads CASSEWQGRGGYTF. CDR3 in DNA: TGTGCCAGCAGTGAATGGCAGGGGCGCGGTGGCTACACCTTC. The V and J genes are TRBV6-1 and TRBJ1-2; maybe TRBD1 (6 bases). The V gene's germline CDR1 is MNHNS and CDR2 SASEGT. This CDR3 is 14 amino acids long. Trimming stripped 2 bases from V and 7 bases from J, with 14 bases between.

The chain joins TRBV6-2 or TRBV6-3 to TRBJ1-1, with D possibly TRBD1 on 5 matching bases. V dropped 2 bases and J dropped 6 bases, with 16 bases sitting between them. The CDR3 extends over 15 amino acids. The germline CDR1 and CDR2 sequences are MNHEY and SVGEGT. CDR3 residues: CASSYLAGPKAEAFF. The CDR3 DNA sequence: TGTGCCAGCAGTTACCTCGCAGGGCCCAAGGCTGAAGCTTTCTTT.

J is TRBJ2-7 and V is TRBV19; 9 bases fit TRBD1. The V segment lost 4 bases and the J segment 5 bases; nucleotides outside the gene matches: 9. From germline, CDR1 is LNHDA and CDR2 SQIVND (reference sequence). CDR3 length: 15 amino acids. For the CDR3, the DNA is TGTGCCAGTAGTAGCTACCGGGACAGGGTCAACGAGCAGTACTTC. It specifies CASSSYRDRVNEQYF. The variable domain in full, completed from reference TRBV19 and TRBJ2-7, reads DGGITQSPKYLFRKEGQNVTLSCEQNLNHDAMYWYRQDPGQGLRLIYYSQIVNDFQKGDIAEGYSVSREKKESFPLTVTSAQKNPTAFYLCASSSYRDRVNEQYFGPGTRLTVT.

The gene calls are TRBV19 and TRBJ2-1; the match to TRBD2 covers 12 bases. Germline V gene data show CDR1 as LNHDA and CDR2 as SQIVND (reference sequence). The CDR3 length is 16 residues. Trimming at V came to 4 bases and at J to 1 base, leaving 2 bases not matched to a gene. CDR3 DNA sequence: TGTGCCAGTAGTACTAGCGGGAGGGTGTCCTACAATGAGCAGTTCTTC. It specifies CASSTSGRVSYNEQFF.

The chain couples TRBV19 to TRBJ2-4, with D perhaps matching TRBD1 (6 bases). Germline-derived CDR1 and CDR2 are LNHDA and SQIVND (reference sequence). The CDR3 has 16 residues. Trimming removed 5 bases at V and 3 bases at J, with 17 bases between. The CDR3 spells CASSLRQAVDKNIQYF. The CDR3 DNA reads as TGTGCCAGTAGTTTGCGACAGGCCGTTGACAAAAACATTCAGTACTTC. Variable domain in full (rest from reference TRBV19 and TRBJ2-4): DGGITQSPKYLFRKEGQNVTLSCEQNLNHDAMYWYRQDPGQGLRLIYYSQIVNDFQKGDIAEGYSVSREKKESFPLTVTSAQKNPTAFYLCASSLRQAVDKNIQYFGAGTRLSVL.

This chain connects TRBV21-1 to TRBJ1-5. TRBV21-1 is given as a pseudogene. The CDR3 contains 15 residues. This CDR3 reads CASTRGGDSNQPQHF. Here the CDR3 DNA reads TGTGCCAGCACCCGTGGGGGGGATAGCAATCAGCCCCAGCATTTT.